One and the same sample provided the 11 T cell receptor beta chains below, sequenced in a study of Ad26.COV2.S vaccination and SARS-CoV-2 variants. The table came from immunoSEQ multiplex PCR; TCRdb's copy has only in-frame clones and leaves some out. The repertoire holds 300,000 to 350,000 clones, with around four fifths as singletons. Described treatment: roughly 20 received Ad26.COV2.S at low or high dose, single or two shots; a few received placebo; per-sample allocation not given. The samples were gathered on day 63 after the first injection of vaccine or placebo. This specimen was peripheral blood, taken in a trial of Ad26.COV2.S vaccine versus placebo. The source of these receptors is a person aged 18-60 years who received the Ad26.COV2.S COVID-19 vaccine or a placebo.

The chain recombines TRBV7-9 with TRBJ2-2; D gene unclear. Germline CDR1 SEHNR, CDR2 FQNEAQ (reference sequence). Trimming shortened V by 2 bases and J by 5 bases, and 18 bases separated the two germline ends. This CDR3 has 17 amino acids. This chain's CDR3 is CASSLIPKDTVTGELFF. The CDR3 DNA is TGTGCCAGCAGCTTAATCCCCAAAGACACTGTAACCGGGGAGCTGTTTTTT.

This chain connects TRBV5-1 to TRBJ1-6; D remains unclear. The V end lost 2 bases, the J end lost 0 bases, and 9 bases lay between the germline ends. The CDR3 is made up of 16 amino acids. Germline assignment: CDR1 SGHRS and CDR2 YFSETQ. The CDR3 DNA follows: TGCGCCAGCAGCTTCTTCCCAGACTCCTATAATTCACCCCTCCACTTT. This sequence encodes CASSFFPDSYNSPLHF.

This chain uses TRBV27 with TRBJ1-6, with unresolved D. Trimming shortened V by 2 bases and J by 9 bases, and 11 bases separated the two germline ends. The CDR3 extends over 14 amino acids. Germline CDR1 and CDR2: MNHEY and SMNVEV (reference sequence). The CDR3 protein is CASSLKTLGSPLHF. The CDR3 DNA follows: TGTGCCAGCAGTTTAAAGACCCTTGGTTCACCCCTCCACTTT.

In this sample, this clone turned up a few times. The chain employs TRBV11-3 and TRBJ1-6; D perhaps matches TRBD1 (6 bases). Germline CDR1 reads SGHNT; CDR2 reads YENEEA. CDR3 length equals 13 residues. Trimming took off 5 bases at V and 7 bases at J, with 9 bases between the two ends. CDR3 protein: CASSATGNSPLHF. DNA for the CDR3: TGTGCCAGCAGCGCCACAGGGAATTCACCCCTCCACTTT.

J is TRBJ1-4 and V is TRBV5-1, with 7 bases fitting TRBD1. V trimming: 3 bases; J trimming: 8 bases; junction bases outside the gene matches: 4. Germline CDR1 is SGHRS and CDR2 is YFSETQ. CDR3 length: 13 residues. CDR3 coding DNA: TGCGCCAGCAGCTGGGACAGTCCGGAAAAACTGTTTTTT. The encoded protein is CASSWDSPEKLFF.

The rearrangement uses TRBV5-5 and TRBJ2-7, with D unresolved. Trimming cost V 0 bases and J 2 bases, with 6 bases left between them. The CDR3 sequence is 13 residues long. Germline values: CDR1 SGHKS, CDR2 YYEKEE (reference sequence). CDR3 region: CASSLAVPYEQYF. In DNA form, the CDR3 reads TGTGCCAGCAGCTTGGCGGTTCCCTACGAGCAGTACTTC.

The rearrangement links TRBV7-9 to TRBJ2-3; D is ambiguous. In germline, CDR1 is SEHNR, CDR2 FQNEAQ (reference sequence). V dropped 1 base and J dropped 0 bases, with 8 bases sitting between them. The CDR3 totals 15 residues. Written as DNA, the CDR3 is TGTGCCAGCAGCTTAGTTCCTGCCAGCACAGATACGCAGTATTTT. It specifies CASSLVPASTDTQYF.

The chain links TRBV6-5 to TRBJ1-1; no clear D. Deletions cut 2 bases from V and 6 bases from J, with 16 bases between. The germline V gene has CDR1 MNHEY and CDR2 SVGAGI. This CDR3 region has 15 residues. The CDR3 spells CASSYANVPSAEAFF. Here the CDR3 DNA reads TGTGCCAGCAGTTACGCGAACGTCCCCTCCGCTGAAGCTTTCTTT.

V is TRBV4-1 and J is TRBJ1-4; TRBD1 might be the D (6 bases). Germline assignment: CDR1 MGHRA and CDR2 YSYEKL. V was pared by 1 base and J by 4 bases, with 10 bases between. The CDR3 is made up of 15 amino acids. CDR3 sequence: CASSQADRHNEKLFF. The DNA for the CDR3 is TGCGCCAGCAGCCAAGCGGACAGACATAATGAAAAACTGTTTTTT.

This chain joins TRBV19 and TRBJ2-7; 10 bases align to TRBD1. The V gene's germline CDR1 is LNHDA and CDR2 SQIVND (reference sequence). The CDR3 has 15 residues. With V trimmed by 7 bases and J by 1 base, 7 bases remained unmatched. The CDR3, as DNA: TGTGCCAGTACAGGACAGGGGGACCTATCCTACGAGCAGTACTTC. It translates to CASTGQGDLSYEQYF.

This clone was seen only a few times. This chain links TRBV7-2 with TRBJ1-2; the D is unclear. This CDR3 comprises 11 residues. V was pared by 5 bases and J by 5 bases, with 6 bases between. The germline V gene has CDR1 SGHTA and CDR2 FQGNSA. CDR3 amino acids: CASSPSYGYTF. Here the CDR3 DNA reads TGTGCCAGCAGCCCGAGTTATGGCTACACCTTC.